The 11 T cell receptor beta chains reported below all come from one sample, sequenced in a study of T-cell memory formation after mild COVID-19. In TCRdb, the 5' RACE reads were re-called with MiXCR into one record per CDR3 protein. The sample gives 200,000 or so distinct CDR3 sequences, around 16% of which show up once; just over 2% is in the top ten. Sequencing was done on a sample of PBMCs or a T cell subset sorted from them (not recorded which). These receptors all stem from an adult woman who had mild COVID-19 (a few samples of this study predate the infection). Cell type and time point are not known.

This clonotype showed up just a few times. This chain links TRBV4-3 with TRBJ1-5; D unresolved. CDR3 length: 15 residues. Germline V gives CDR1 LGHNA, CDR2 YSLEER. V was cut by 0 bases and J by 2 bases, with 8 bases left in between. CDR3 residues: CASSQDPGGNQPQHF. The CDR3 nucleotides read TGCGCCAGCAGCCAAGATCCGGGTGGCAATCAGCCCCAGCATTTT.

CDR3 residues: CASSPLGLVVTDTQYF. CDR3 bases: TGCGCCAGCAGCCCTCTCGGACTAGTCGTAACAGATACGCAGTATTTT. The chain combines TRBV4-1 with TRBJ2-3; the match to TRBD2 covers 7 bases. This CDR3 region has 16 residues. The junction had 10 bases not matched to a gene; V was cut back by 4 bases and J by 3 bases. The V gene's germline CDR1 is MGHRA and CDR2 YSYEKL.

This clonotype occurred a few times. This chain connects TRBV5-1 to TRBJ1-1; D not resolved. Trimming cost V 2 bases and J 1 base, with 12 bases left between them. Germline CDR1 and CDR2: SGHRS and YFSETQ. The CDR3 length is 15 residues. The CDR3 sequence: CASSLTQVPNTEAFF. DNA for the CDR3: TGCGCCAGCAGCTTAACCCAGGTACCGAACACTGAAGCTTTCTTT.

This chain links TRBV24-1 with TRBJ2-1; 10 bases agree with TRBD2. With V trimmed by 1 base and J by 4 bases, 3 bases remained unmatched. CDR1 and CDR2 (germline): KGHDR, SFDVKD. This CDR3 has 16 amino acids. This CDR3 reads CATSDFETSGYNEQFF. Here the CDR3 DNA reads TGTGCCACCAGTGATTTCGAGACTAGCGGGTACAATGAGCAGTTCTTC.

The chain carries TRBV5-1 and TRBJ1-1; D uncertain. Trimming left V 0 bases short and J 4 bases short, with 13 bases between. CDR1 and CDR2 (germline): SGHRS, YFSETQ. This CDR3 is built from 15 residues. CDR3 DNA sequence: TGCGCCAGCAGCTTGGCCTCGGGATCGGTCACTGAAGCTTTCTTT. It is translated as CASSLASGSVTEAFF.

This clonotype showed up just a few times. The CDR3 protein is CASSLETSGGARQFF. The CDR3 DNA reads TGCGCCAGCAGCTTGGAAACTAGCGGGGGGGCCCGGCAGTTCTTC. This chain uses TRBV5-1 with TRBJ2-1; 13 positions match TRBD2. CDR1 is SGHRS and CDR2 is YFSETQ in the germline V gene. The CDR3 is 15 amino acids. V trimming: 0 bases; J trimming: 12 bases; junction bases outside the gene matches: 6. The complete variable domain, with remaining parts taken from reference TRBV5-1 and TRBJ2-1, reads KAGVTQTPRYLIKTRGQQVTLSCSPISGHRSVSWYQQTPGQGLQFLFEYFSETQRNKGNFPGRFSGRQFSNSRSEMNVSTLELGDSALYLCASSLETSGGARQFFGPGTRLTVL.

This clonotype was seen ten or more times. The chain links TRBV6-6 to TRBJ2-1; TRBD1 or TRBD2 may be the D gene (5 bases each). CDR1 MNHNY and CDR2 SVGAGI come from the germline V gene (reference sequence). The CDR3 is 17 residues long. Trimming shortened V by 6 bases and J by 0 bases, and 18 bases separated the two germline ends. The CDR3 coding sequence is TGTGCCAGCAGCATTCATAGGGACGCTAGCTCCTACAATGAGCAGTTCTTC. This codes for CASSIHRDASSYNEQFF.

The chain carries TRBV5-1 and TRBJ2-2, with 10 nucleotides matching TRBD2. The V gene's germline CDR1 is SGHRS and CDR2 YFSETQ. V was pared by 4 bases and J by 6 bases, with 6 bases of the junction left unmatched. This CDR3 region has 15 residues. This chain's CDR3 is CASSRVAGGPGELFF. The CDR3 region has the DNA TGCGCCAGCAGCCGCGTAGCGGGAGGCCCCGGGGAGCTGTTTTTT.

This clonotype showed up just a few times. The chain is built from TRBV15 and TRBJ1-2; D is unresolved. The V end lost 2 bases, the J end lost 4 bases, and 8 bases lay between the germline ends. The CDR3 has 13 amino acids. Germline V gene data show CDR1 as LNHNV and CDR2 as YYDKDF (reference sequence). Here the CDR3 DNA reads TGTGCCACCAGCAGACCTCCAGCCTATGGCTACACCTTC. Translating gives CATSRPPAYGYTF.

V gene TRBV7-8 combines with J gene TRBJ2-5; TRBD2 aligns across 8 bases. This CDR3 comprises 14 residues. The V and J ends lost 4 bases and 5 bases, in that order; junction bases with no gene match: 6. Per the germline V gene, CDR1 is SGHVS and CDR2 is FQNEAQ. The CDR3 coding sequence is TGTGCCAGCAGCTCAGCGGGGGCGTTTGAGACCCAGTACTTC. Amino acids: CASSSAGAFETQYF.

This sequence joins TRBV10-3 and TRBJ2-3, with TRBD2 identical over 12 bases. CDR1 is ENHRY, CDR2 SYGVKD, per germline. Trimming cost V 4 bases and J 6 bases; bases outside gene matches: 5. The CDR3 covers 15 residues. This CDR3 reads CAISAITSGGDTQYF. In DNA form, the CDR3 reads TGTGCCATCAGTGCTATTACTAGCGGGGGGGATACGCAGTATTTT.